The 23 T cell receptor beta chains reported below all come from one sample, sequenced in a study of cytomegalovirus exposure and HLA in healthy donors. 60 Vbeta and 13 Jbeta primers were used in PCR. Using immunoSEQ multiplex PCR, the repertoire was profiled, and TCRdb retains in-frame clones only, with some absent. The sample lists 70,000 to 95,000 clones, under 80% occurring once. Sequenced sample: PBMCs. The receptors stem from a man aged 40-55 years in good health and CMV-seronegative.

The rearrangement joins TRBV19 to TRBJ2-5; maybe TRBD1 (5 bases). Germline V lookup: CDR1 LNHDA, CDR2 SQIVND (reference sequence). Trimming cost V 6 bases and J 4 bases, with 12 bases left between them. This CDR3 has 13 residues. CDR3 amino acids: CASRQGNGETQYF. In DNA form, the CDR3 reads TGTGCCAGTAGGCAGGGTAACGGAGAGACCCAGTACTTC.

Here the CDR3 DNA reads TGCGCCAGCAGTAAGGACAGGGACGAGCAGTACTTC. It is translated as CASSKDRDEQYF. V is TRBV5-1 and J is TRBJ2-7; 8 nucleotides agree with TRBD1. The germline V gene encodes CDR1 SGHRS and CDR2 YFSETQ. Losses at the gene ends were 5 bases for V and 5 bases for J; bases not matched to a gene: 3. The CDR3 is 12 residues long. The whole variable domain, remainder taken from reference TRBV5-1 and TRBJ2-7, is KAGVTQTPRYLIKTRGQQVTLSCSPISGHRSVSWYQQTPGQGLQFLFEYFSETQRNKGNFPGRFSGRQFSNSRSEMNVSTLELGDSALYLCASSKDRDEQYFGPGTRLTVT.

The rearrangement joins TRBV2 to TRBJ1-5, with 11 positions matching TRBD1. The germline CDR1 and CDR2 sequences are SNHLY and FYNNEI. Trimming removed 6 bases from V and 5 bases from J; junction bases left unmatched: 3. This CDR3 is 14 amino acids long. In DNA form, the CDR3 reads TGTGCCAGCAGCGGGACAGGGGGGGATCAGCCCCAGCATTTT. It yields the protein CASSGTGGDQPQHF.

The rearrangement uses TRBV27 and TRBJ2-4; the D gene is possibly TRBD1 (6 bases). Germline values: CDR1 MNHEY, CDR2 SMNVEV (reference sequence). V lost 6 bases to trimming and J lost 7 bases, with 13 bases between them. The CDR3 consists of 13 residues. CDR3 nucleotide sequence: TGTGCCAGCAGGGGGACAATAGGCAACATTCAGTACTTC. Translation: CASRGTIGNIQYF.

The chain combines TRBV27 with TRBJ2-2; D is possibly TRBD2 (5 bases). The CDR3 runs to 17 residues. Germline values: CDR1 MNHEY, CDR2 SMNVEV (reference sequence). The germline V and J ends were trimmed by 2 bases and 6 bases, with 19 bases remaining between them. CDR3 coding DNA: TGTGCCAGCAGTTTAATTGAGCGGACGTTCACCCCCGGGGAGCTGTTTTTT. The encoded protein is CASSLIERTFTPGELFF.

The J gene is TRBJ2-5, the V gene TRBV28, with a possible D match to TRBD2 (8 bases). The CDR3 is 15 amino acids. Trimming cost V 10 bases and J 5 bases, with 23 bases left between them. CDR1 is MDHEN, CDR2 SYDVKM, per germline. Here the CDR3 DNA reads TGTGCCACCAACCAACCGGGAGGGGGCAGGGAGACCCAGTACTTC. Encoded protein: CATNQPGGGRETQYF.

Worth noting for this clone: An end of the junction differs from the germline gene, which may be a read error. The V gene is TRBV7-9, the J gene TRBJ2-1, with D possibly TRBD2 on 6 matching bases. Looked up from germline, CDR1 is SEHNR and CDR2 is FQNEAQ (reference sequence). The CDR3 has 13 residues. CDR3 sequence: CSSSSTSNNEQFF. Here the CDR3 DNA reads TGTTCCAGCAGCTCAACTAGCAACAATGAGCAGTTCTTC.

This clone turned up a few times. The chain joins TRBV7-2 to TRBJ2-3; no reliable D call. CDR3 length: 15 residues. Germline values: CDR1 SGHTA, CDR2 FQGNSA. V lost 6 bases to trimming and J lost 2 bases, with 15 bases between them. CDR3 DNA sequence: TGTGCCAGCAGGGAGACGAAAAGCCTCACAGATACGCAGTATTTT. Protein sequence: CASRETKSLTDTQYF.

This rearrangement joins TRBV5-6 to TRBJ1-2; 7 positions agree with TRBD1. The CDR3 runs 13 residues. Germline CDR1 is SGHDT and CDR2 is YYEEEE. V lost 0 bases and J lost 5; bases outside the gene matches: 1. This chain's CDR3 is CASSLARGYGYTF. CDR3 sequence (DNA): TGTGCCAGCAGCTTGGCCAGGGGGTATGGCTACACCTTC.

The sample holds a few counts of this clone. The chain couples TRBV2 to TRBJ1-5, with D uncertain. V lost 6 bases, J lost 2 bases, and 8 bases lay in between. The CDR3 extends over 13 amino acids. The V gene's germline CDR1 is SNHLY and CDR2 FYNNEI. The CDR3 DNA is TGTGCCAGCAGGTTAGAAGGCAATCAGCCCCAGCATTTT. The encoded protein is CASRLEGNQPQHF.

The chain combines TRBV6-4 with TRBJ2-2, with D perhaps matching TRBD2 (5 bases). Germline CDR1 and CDR2: MRHNA and SNTAGT. The CDR3 runs to 14 residues. Trimming stripped 3 bases from V and 4 bases from J, with 9 bases between. The CDR3 DNA sequence: TGTGCCAGCAGTGAATTAGCGATCACCGGGGAGCTGTTTTTT. Its protein product is CASSELAITGELFF.

The rearrangement joins TRBV7-9 to TRBJ2-1; D not resolved. The germline CDR1 and CDR2 sequences are SEHNR and FQNEAQ (reference sequence). The CDR3 runs to 12 residues. Trimming pared 7 bases from V and 4 bases from J, leaving 8 bases between. The CDR3 DNA is TGTGCCAGCAACAGTCGATACAATGAGCAGTTCTTC. Amino acid sequence: CASNSRYNEQFF.

The CDR3, as DNA: TGTGCCAGCAGTGACACGGGAGGCGCCTACGAGCAGTACTTC. Protein product: CASSDTGGAYEQYF. The rearrangement uses TRBV2 and TRBJ2-7; 7 bases map to TRBD2. CDR3 size: 14 residues. CDR1 and CDR2 from the germline V gene are SNHLY and FYNNEI. J lost 2 bases, V lost 3 bases, and 4 bases had no gene match.

This clone was observed a single time. This chain's CDR3 is CASSQAVGSSYEQYF. In DNA form, the CDR3 reads TGCGCCAGCAGCCAAGCGGTGGGAAGCTCCTACGAGCAGTACTTC. The chain carries TRBV5-1 and TRBJ2-7; perhaps TRBD2 as D (5 bases). This CDR3 contains 15 residues. V lost 4 bases and J lost 0, with 14 bases in between. Germline-derived CDR1 and CDR2 are SGHRS and YFSETQ. Supplemented by reference TRBV5-1 and TRBJ2-7, the full variable domain reads KAGVTQTPRYLIKTRGQQVTLSCSPISGHRSVSWYQQTPGQGLQFLFEYFSETQRNKGNFPGRFSGRQFSNSRSEMNVSTLELGDSALYLCASSQAVGSSYEQYFGPGTRLTVT.

This clone came up a few times. The gene calls are TRBV30 and TRBJ2-2; 11 bases are shared with TRBD2. This CDR3 is 15 amino acids long. V dropped 2 bases and J dropped 6; count of bases not matched to a gene: 5. The germline V gene has CDR1 GTSNPN and CDR2 SVGIG (reference sequence). CDR3 nucleotides: TGTGCCTGGAGTCTAGCGGGAGGATTCCCCGGGGAGCTGTTTTTT. This encodes CAWSLAGGFPGELFF. Complete variable domain (other parts from reference TRBV30 and TRBJ2-2): SQTIHQWPATLVQPVGSPLSLECTVEGTSNPNLYWYRQAAGRGLQLLFYSVGIGQISSEVPQNLSASRPQDRQFILSSKKLLLSDSGFYLCAWSLAGGFPGELFFGEGSRLTVL.

The chain joins TRBV4-2 to TRBJ2-2; 7 bases line up with TRBD2. The CDR3 totals 17 residues. V shed 4 bases, J shed 5 bases, and the junction held 13 bases outside the gene matches. Germline-derived CDR1 and CDR2 are LGHNA and YNFKEQ. The CDR3 nucleotides are TGTGCCAGCAGCCCGTCCAATCTAGCGGAGGGAACCGGGGAGCTGTTTTTT. Protein: CASSPSNLAEGTGELFF.

This clone has a handful of counts. The chain links TRBV6-5 to TRBJ1-2; TRBD1 aligns across 7 bases. Trimming took 4 bases from V and 2 from J; bases not matched to a gene: 1. The V gene's germline CDR1 is MNHEY and CDR2 SVGAGI. This CDR3 is 13 amino acids long. Here the CDR3 DNA reads TGTGCCAGCAGTTTCAGGGGGAACTATGGCTACACCTTC. As protein: CASSFRGNYGYTF.

This chain uses TRBV6-1 with TRBJ2-7; a possible D gene is TRBD2 (5 bases). V was cut by 6 bases and J by 5 bases, with 11 bases left in between. The CDR3 is 12 residues long. CDR1 is MNHNS and CDR2 is SASEGT in the germline V gene. For the CDR3, the DNA is TGTGCCAGCAGGGACTCCCTCCACGAGCAGTACTTC. It translates to CASRDSLHEQYF.

This clone was observed a single time. The rearrangement uses TRBV6-1 and TRBJ1-3; D is possibly TRBD1 (5 bases). There are 15 residues in the CDR3. Germline V lookup: CDR1 MNHNS, CDR2 SASEGT. V lost 6 bases to trimming and J lost 0 bases, with 12 bases between them. The CDR3 DNA reads TGTGCCAGCAGCCGGACAAGGACCTCTGGAAACACCATATATTTT. This encodes CASSRTRTSGNTIYF.

The chain employs TRBV5-1 and TRBJ1-4; D perhaps matches TRBD1 (5 bases). This CDR3 region has 16 residues. V lost 0 bases, J lost 5 bases, and 14 bases lay in between. The germline CDR1 and CDR2 sequences are SGHRS and YFSETQ. This CDR3 reads CASSLGPTDTNEKLFF. The CDR3, as DNA: TGCGCCAGCAGCTTGGGCCCGACGGACACCAATGAAAAACTGTTTTTT.

This chain joins TRBV28 and TRBJ1-5; D remains ambiguous. The V gene's germline CDR1 is MDHEN and CDR2 SYDVKM. The CDR3 sequence is 14 residues long. The germline V and J ends were trimmed by 2 bases and 0 bases, with 5 bases remaining between them. CDR3 loop: CASSLTFSNQPQHF. The CDR3 bases are TGTGCCAGCAGTTTAACTTTTAGCAATCAGCCCCAGCATTTT.

The V call is TRBV18, the J call TRBJ1-2; TRBD1 matches at 7 bases. Germline lookup yields CDR1 KGHSH and CDR2 LQKENI. This CDR3 contains 15 residues. V trimming: 5 bases; J trimming: 4 bases; junction bases outside the gene matches: 10. Here the CDR3 DNA reads TGTGCCAGCTCATCTAAGACAGGGAATGGCTATGGCTACACCTTC. Its protein is CASSSKTGNGYGYTF.

This chain links TRBV28 with TRBJ1-1; D may be TRBD1 (6 bases). The V end lost 10 bases, the J end lost 4 bases, and 13 bases lay between the germline ends. This CDR3 is built from 12 residues. Germline lookup yields CDR1 MDHEN and CDR2 SYDVKM. CDR3 sequence: CATVGAGTEAFF. The CDR3 bases are TGTGCCACCGTGGGGGCCGGCACTGAAGCTTTCTTT.